This is a list of T cell receptor beta chains from one sample in a study of cytomegalovirus exposure and HLA in healthy donors. Here immunoSEQ multiplex PCR was the method, and the copy in TCRdb shows in-frame clones only, minus some. Altogether around 140,000 clones are present, 82% being singletons, with the ten largest covering 3% to 3.5%. Sequencing used PBMCs. The receptors stem from a man between 18 and 29 years old in good health and CMV-seropositive. Both conserved end residues are part of each CDR3. A D gene is named only where the DNA matches it firmly. Clone size, where shown, is once, few, many, or a class for clones that have expanded.

D	V	J	size	DNA	CDR3
TRBD1	TRBV6-1	TRBJ1-2	once	TGTGCCAGCAGTGGGACAGGGGGGTACTATGGCTACACCTTC	CASSGTGGYYGYTF
TRBD1	TRBV23-1	TRBJ1-1	.	TGCGCCAGCAGTCAAGGACAGGGGGATTTCGTCGGCACTGAAGCTTTCTTT	CASSQGQGDFVGTEAFF
.	TRBV18	TRBJ1-1	.	TGTGCCAGCTCAGTATTGAGTTTGAGGATGGGCACTGAAGCTTTCTTT	CASSVLSLRMGTEAFF
TRBD1	TRBV29-1	TRBJ1-1	.	TGCAGCGTGAAAGACAGGGGGGACACTGAAGCTTTCTTT	CSVKDRGDTEAFF
.	TRBV7-2	TRBJ1-1	.	TGTGCCAGCAGCTTAGCGGGGGGAGGACGAACTGAAGCTTTCTTT	CASSLAGGGRTEAFF
TRBD1	TRBV6-4	TRBJ1-2	.	TGTGCCAGCAGTGAATTGGGGACAGGGGGGGGCTACACCTTC	CASSELGTGGGYTF
.	TRBV30	TRBJ2-7	.	TGTGCCTGGAGTGTACAGGGTCGCTCCTACGAGCAGTACTTC	CAWSVQGRSYEQYF
.	TRBV5-1	TRBJ2-1	.	TGCGCCAGCAGCACGCCGACAGGCAATTCCTACAATGAGCAGTTCTTC	CASSTPTGNSYNEQFF
.	TRBV5-4	TRBJ1-1	.	TGTGCCAGCAGCTCCCGATCGGGTTATGGCACTGAAGCTTTCTTT	CASSSRSGYGTEAFF
.	TRBV9	TRBJ1-1	.	TGTGCCAGCAGCGGACCGGGACTCATGAACACTGAAGCTTTCTTT	CASSGPGLMNTEAFF
TRBD2	TRBV5-1	TRBJ2-7	few	TGCGCCAGCAGCTTGGAACCGGGGGGGGTCTACGAGCAGTACTTC	CASSLEPGGVYEQYF
TRBD2	TRBV6-5	TRBJ2-7	once	TGTGCCAGCAGCTTTACATACGGGGGGGTATACGAGCAGTACTTC	CASSFTYGGVYEQYF
TRBD1	TRBV6-5	TRBJ1-2	.	TGTGCCAGCAGTGGGACAGGGAATGGCTACACCTTC	CASSGTGNGYTF
TRBD2	TRBV29-1	TRBJ2-1	.	TGCAGCGTCCTGACTAGCCGCAACAATGAGCAGTTCTTC	CSVLTSRNNEQFF
.	TRBV6-6	TRBJ2-2	.	TGTGCCAGCTTGTTGGGGGCGGGCACCGGGGAGCTGTTTTTT	CASLLGAGTGELFF
TRBD1	TRBV5-4	TRBJ2-2	few	TGTGCCAGCAGCAAACAGGGGGCCCCCGGGGAGCTGTTTTTT	CASSKQGAPGELFF
TRBD1	TRBV30	TRBJ1-5	.	TGTGCCTGGAGTTGGGGGACAGGGAGTAATCAGCCCCAGCATTTT	CAWSWGTGSNQPQHF
TRBD2	TRBV28	TRBJ2-3	.	TGTGCCAGCAGTCTACAAACCTCCGGGACTAGCGGGAGTTGGGCAGATACGCAGTATTTT	CASSLQTSGTSGSWADTQYF
TRBD2	TRBV4-1	TRBJ2-5	.	TGCGCCAGCAGCAAAGTGACTAGCGGGTACAAAGAGACCCAGTACTTC	CASSKVTSGYKETQYF
TRBD2	TRBV5-1	TRBJ2-1	.	TGCGCCAGCAGCCTCCCCCCTAGCGGCTCCTACAATGAGCAGTTCTTC	CASSLPPSGSYNEQFF
TRBD1	TRBV19	TRBJ1-5	.	TGTGCCACTTCTGGAGGACCGGGACAGCTCTACCGTATGAATCAGCCCCAGCATTTT	CATSGGPGQLYRMNQPQHF
.	TRBV7-8	TRBJ2-3	.	TGTGCCAGCAGCTTAGTTTCGGCAGGGGGCACAGATACGCAGTATTTT	CASSLVSAGGTDTQYF
TRBD2	TRBV5-6	TRBJ2-7	.	TGTGCCAGCAGTATGGCAACTAGCGGGATTACCTACGAGCAGTACTTC	CASSMATSGITYEQYF
.	TRBV5-1	TRBJ2-7	.	TGCGCCAGCAGTGACGAGCTAGGCTCCTACGAGCAGTACTTC	CASSDELGSYEQYF
TRBD1	TRBV11-2	TRBJ2-5	.	TGTGCCAGCAGCCCCGGGACAGGGGGCGGGGAGACCCAGTACTTC	CASSPGTGGGETQYF
TRBD1	TRBV4-1	TRBJ2-5	.	TGCGCCAGCAGCCATAACGACAGGGGAGAGACCCAGTACTTC	CASSHNDRGETQYF
TRBD2	TRBV6-5	TRBJ2-5	.	TGTGCCAGCAGTCATAGCGGGAGTGCTCAAGAGACCCAGTACTTC	CASSHSGSAQETQYF
.	TRBV7-8	TRBJ2-2	.	TGTGCCAGCAGCCCTAACGGGGCGAACACCGGGGAGCTGTTTTTT	CASSPNGANTGELFF
TRBD1	TRBV6-5	TRBJ1-2	.	TGTGCCAGCAGCCTAGGACAGGGGGCGACAGGCTACACCTTC	CASSLGQGATGYTF
.	TRBV19	TRBJ2-7	.	TGTGCCAGTAGTGCCGACCTAGCGCTAAGCTCCTACGAGCAGTACTTC	CASSADLALSSYEQYF
TRBD2	TRBV19	TRBJ2-1	.	TGTGCCAGTAGTTTAATCGGGACTAGCCCCTACAATGAGCAGTTCTTC	CASSLIGTSPYNEQFF
TRBD1	TRBV29-1	TRBJ2-7	.	TGCAGCGCTACGACAGGGGTCTACGAGCAGTACTTC	CSATTGVYEQYF
.	TRBV9	TRBJ1-1	.	TGTGCCAGCAGCGTGGAGGTAGGGGGGAACACTGAAGCTTTCTTT	CASSVEVGGNTEAFF
.	TRBV7-9	TRBJ1-2	.	TGTGCCAGCAGCCATACGATGGGGGGGGAGGAAGGCTACACCTTC	CASSHTMGGEEGYTF
TRBD1	TRBV28	TRBJ1-1	once	TGTGCCAGCAGCCCCGTCCCGGGACAGGGAAACACTGAAGCTTTCTTT	CASSPVPGQGNTEAFF
TRBD1	TRBV15	TRBJ1-1	few	TGTGCCACCAGCAGAGATGGGCCTGAACAGGGGGCTTGGATCACTGAAGCTTTCTTT	CATSRDGPEQGAWITEAFF
TRBD1	TRBV5-1	TRBJ2-7	once	TGCGCCAGCAGGGGACAGGGGGCAAACGAGCAGTACTTC	CASRGQGANEQYF
.	TRBV11-2	TRBJ1-1	.	TGTGCCAGCAGCTTAGTACTCACTGAAGCTTTCTTT	CASSLVLTEAFF
TRBD2	TRBV5-1	TRBJ2-2	.	TGCGCCAGCAGCTTGTTAGGCGGGGAGGGGACGGAGCTGTTTTTT	CASSLLGGEGTELFF
TRBD2	TRBV28	TRBJ2-3	.	TGTGCCAGCAGTTCAAAGGCCGGGACTAGCGGGTATACGCAGTATTTT	CASSSKAGTSGYTQYF
TRBD1	TRBV10-2	TRBJ2-2	.	TGCGCCAGCAGTGAACCACAGGGGAACACCGGGGAACTGTTTTTT	CASSEPQGNTGELFF
TRBD1	TRBV5-1	TRBJ1-1	.	TGCGCCAGCAGTCGGACAGGAGTGAACACTGAAGCTTTCTTT	CASSRTGVNTEAFF
.	TRBV5-1	TRBJ1-4	.	TGCGCCAGCCGTCCAGGATCTACTAATGAAAAACTGTTTTTT	CASRPGSTNEKLFF
.	TRBV10-2	TRBJ1-2	.	TGCGCCAGCAGCACCATGACAGGTGGCACCTTC	CASSTMTGGTF
.	TRBV14	TRBJ2-3	.	TGTGCCAGCAGCCAAGTAATAGGACAGATCACAGATACGCAGTATTTT	CASSQVIGQITDTQYF
TRBD2	TRBV2	TRBJ2-2	few	TGTGCCAGCAGTCTCCAGGGACTAGCGGGACGGACCGGGGAGCTGTTTTTT	CASSLQGLAGRTGELFF
.	TRBV19	TRBJ2-2	.	TGTGCCAGTAGTATTTTTACTGAGAACACCGGGGAGCTGTTTTTT	CASSIFTENTGELFF
TRBD1	TRBV19	TRBJ2-7	few	TGTGCCAGTAGTATAGACGCGACAGGGATCTCCTACGAGCAGTACTTC	CASSIDATGISYEQYF
.	TRBV6-5	TRBJ1-1	.	TGTGCCAGCAAGCTACAGGGGAACACTGAAGCTTTCTTT	CASKLQGNTEAFF